This passage covers 9 T cell receptor beta chains from one sample sequenced in a study of human T cells and chemical hapten exposure. TCRdb recomputed calls from the RACE reads with MiXCR, one row per CDR3 protein. The sample carries about 80,000 distinct CDR3 sequences, 13% to 15% recorded once. Time point denoted: pre-sensitization, week 0. The treatment: therapeutic diphenylcyclopropenone sensitization with weekly scalp DPC. The sequences come from whole blood, collected in connection with sensitization to the hapten diphenylcyclopropenone (DPC). All receptors come from a woman aged 45 to 65 with alopecia areata. Some clones in this sample may be carry-over from other donors' samples.

The chain has TRBV15 and TRBJ2-1, with 11 bases fitting TRBD2. V lost 1 base to trimming and J lost 0 bases; unmatched junction nucleotides: 5. From germline, CDR1 is LNHNV and CDR2 YYDKDF (reference sequence). The CDR3 has 18 residues. The CDR3 region has the DNA TGTGCCACCAGCAGAGCCCCAACTAGCGGGAGCTCCTACAATGAGCAGTTCTTC. Translated: CATSRAPTSGSSYNEQFF.

The J gene is TRBJ2-4, the V gene TRBV12-3 or TRBV12-4; weak D call: TRBD1 (6 bases). V lost 0 bases and J 0 bases, leaving 15 bases between the germline ends. The CDR3 has 18 residues. This CDR3 reads CASSLALVKGVAKNIQYF. The CDR3, as DNA: TGTGCCAGCAGTTTAGCCCTCGTGAAGGGGGTAGCCAAAAACATTCAGTACTTC.

The chain carries TRBV19 and TRBJ1-2, with 9 bases identical to TRBD1. Germline V gene sequence: CDR1 LNHDA, CDR2 SQIVND (reference sequence). This CDR3 region has 12 residues. The trim removed 9 bases at V and 5 bases at J, leaving 4 bases unmatched. The CDR3 reads CASTDRGYGYTF. For the CDR3, the DNA is TGTGCCAGCACGGACAGGGGATATGGCTACACCTTC.

This clonotype was seen a handful of times. The chain has TRBV5-5 and TRBJ1-5, with D tentatively TRBD1 (6 bases). From germline, CDR1 is SGHKS and CDR2 YYEKEE (reference sequence). This CDR3 contains 16 residues. With 1 base removed from V and 1 base from J, the gap between germline ends came to 12 bases. The CDR3 protein is CASSLFLGASNQPQHF. Written as DNA, the CDR3 is TGTGCCAGCAGCTTGTTCTTGGGGGCCAGCAATCAGCCCCAGCATTTT.

There are a few counts of this clonotype. The chain joins TRBV3-1 to TRBJ2-5; unclear D gene. CDR3 length: 13 amino acids. Trimming took 2 bases from V and 7 from J, leaving 11 bases between them. Germline lookup yields CDR1 LGHDT and CDR2 YNNKEL (reference sequence). The CDR3 coding sequence is TGTGCCAGCAGCCAACGTCCGGGCGGGACCCAGTACTTC. Amino acids: CASSQRPGGTQYF.

This clonotype counts as medium-sized. The chain joins TRBV20-1 to TRBJ2-1, with 9 nucleotides matching TRBD2. Germline V gene sequence: CDR1 DFQATT, CDR2 SNEGSKA (reference sequence). This CDR3 contains 14 residues. V was pared by 2 bases and J by 7 bases, with 6 bases of the junction left unmatched. The CDR3, as DNA: TGCAGTGCTAGATTCCTAGCGGGATGGAATGAGCAGTTCTTC. Translation gives CSARFLAGWNEQFF.

The table lists this clonotype with a few counts. The J gene is TRBJ2-1, the V gene TRBV7-2; 13 bases line up with TRBD2. J gave up 9 bases and V 5 bases, and 10 bases lay outside the gene matches. This CDR3 has 16 amino acids. CDR1 is SGHTA, CDR2 FQGNSA, per germline. The CDR3 nucleotides are TGTGCCAGCAGCCCCCGAGGACTAGCGGGAGACGGTGAGCAGTTCTTC. Protein product: CASSPRGLAGDGEQFF.

V gene TRBV7-9 combines with J gene TRBJ1-1, with 7 positions matching TRBD1. CDR3 length: 14 residues. V dropped 4 bases and J dropped 4; count of bases not matched to a gene: 6. Germline V gene sequence: CDR1 SEHNR, CDR2 FQNEAQ (reference sequence). Written as DNA, the CDR3 is TGTGCCAGCAGCTCCCGGGACAGCCTCACTGAAGCTTTCTTT. This translates into CASSSRDSLTEAFF.

The rearrangement uses TRBV12-3 or TRBV12-4 and TRBJ1-5; D uncertain. The CDR3 is made up of 12 amino acids. V shed 7 bases and J shed 0 bases, with 4 bases lying between them. The chain's CDR3 is CASTYSNQPQHF. The CDR3 nucleotides are TGTGCCAGCACATATAGCAATCAGCCCCAGCATTTT.